What follows is one TCR beta chain and its context. CDR3 length: 15 amino acids. V lost 4 bases, J lost 3 bases, and 7 bases stayed unmatched. Germline V gene data show CDR1 as LGHDT and CDR2 as YNNKEL (reference sequence). Only in-frame clones appear in the TCRdb table, and some are missing; sequencing was by immunoSEQ multiplex PCR. Of 150,000 to 200,000 clones in the sample, about 82% were seen once. This specimen comes from a study of blood T cell repertoires in COVID-19. The sample taken for sequencing was peripheral blood. The J gene is TRBJ2-7, the V gene TRBV3-1 (or the pseudogene TRBV3-2); 9 bases fit TRBD1. The receptor was derived from a man in his 60s with COVID-19, enrolled during active disease. In nucleotides, the CDR3 is TGTGCCAGCAGCCTGGGGGGACAGGGTATCTACGAGCAGTACTTC. Residues: CASSLGGQGIYEQYF.